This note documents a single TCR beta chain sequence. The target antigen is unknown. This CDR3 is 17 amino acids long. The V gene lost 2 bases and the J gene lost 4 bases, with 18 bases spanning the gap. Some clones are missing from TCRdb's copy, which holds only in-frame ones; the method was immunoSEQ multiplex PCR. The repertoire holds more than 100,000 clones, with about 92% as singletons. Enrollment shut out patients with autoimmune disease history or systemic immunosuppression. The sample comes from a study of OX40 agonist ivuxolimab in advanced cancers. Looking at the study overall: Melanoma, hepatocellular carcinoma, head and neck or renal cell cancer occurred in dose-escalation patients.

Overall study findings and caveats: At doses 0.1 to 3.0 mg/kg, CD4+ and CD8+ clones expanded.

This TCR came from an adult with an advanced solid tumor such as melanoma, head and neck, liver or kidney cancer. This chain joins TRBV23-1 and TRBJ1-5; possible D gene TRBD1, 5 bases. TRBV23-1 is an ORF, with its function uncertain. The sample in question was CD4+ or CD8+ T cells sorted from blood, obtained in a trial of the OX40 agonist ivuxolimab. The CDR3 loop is CASSQNRDEGENQPQHF. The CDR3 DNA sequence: TGCGCCAGCAGTCAAAACCGGGATGAAGGGGAGAATCAGCCCCAGCATTTT.